The rows below give T cell receptor beta chains drawn from one sample of a study of blood T cell repertoires in COVID-19. TCRdb's copy holds only in-frame clones and misses some; the assay was immunoSEQ multiplex PCR. The sample gives approximately 130,000 clones, more than 80% of which show up once; under 35% is in the top ten. The sample was peripheral blood. The receptor source for this set is a man aged 65 to 85 with active or convalescent COVID-19. Each CDR3 is given with its conserved first and last residue. D genes are given only for firm matches. Expanded clones get a size class; other rows say once, few or many, or leave the size out.

>few|TRBD2|TRBJ2-1|TRBV29-1
TGCAGCGTTGAAGTGGGGCCGGGACTAGCGGGAGTAAGTGGCAATGAGCAGTTCTTC
CSVEVGPGLAGVSGNEQFF
>-|TRBD1|TRBJ1-2|TRBV15
TGTGCCACCAGCAGACAGGGGGCTGGCTATGGCTACACCTTC
CATSRQGAGYGYTF
>-|-|TRBJ1-1|TRBV4-1
TGCGCCAGCAGCCAAGATTGGGGGGGCAGGTCTGAAGCTTTCTTT
CASSQDWGGRSEAFF
>-|TRBD2|TRBJ2-7|TRBV5-6
TGTGCCAGCAGCTCCGGATACGGGACTAGCGGGAGGTCCTCCTACGAGCAGTACTTC
CASSSGYGTSGRSSYEQYF
>-|-|TRBJ2-7|TRBV6-5
TGTGCCAGCAGCCTAGGGGGAGGGGGTGAGCAGTACTTC
CASSLGGGGEQYF
>-|TRBD1|TRBJ2-5|TRBV9
TGTGCCAGCAGCGTACCCCGGACAGGGGGGGAAGAGACCCAGTACTTC
CASSVPRTGGEETQYF
>-|TRBD1|TRBJ1-1|TRBV11-2
TGTGCCAGCAGCTTAGCCCTAACAGGGGATAACACTGAAGCTTTCTTT
CASSLALTGDNTEAFF
>once|TRBD1|TRBJ2-3|TRBV5-1
TGCGCCAGCAGCTTGAGTGGACAGGGGCCAAATACGCAGTATTTT
CASSLSGQGPNTQYF
>few|TRBD2|TRBJ2-2|TRBV7-9
TGTGCCGGCCAAACCGGGGGGGCGTCGGACACCGGGGAGCTGTTTTTT
CAGQTGGASDTGELFF
>-|-|TRBJ2-3|TRBV5-4
TGTGCCAGCAGCGCCCTAGCAGATAACACAGATACGCAGTATTTT
CASSALADNTDTQYF
>-|-|TRBJ2-5|TRBV27
TGTGCCAGCAGTGGATACAGGACACAAGAGACCCAGTACTTC
CASSGYRTQETQYF
>-|TRBD1|TRBJ2-2|TRBV3-1/TRBV3-2
TGTGCCAGCAGCCAAGAAGGCACAGGGGGTGCCGGGGAGCTGTTTTTT
CASSQEGTGGAGELFF
>-|TRBD1|TRBJ1-2|TRBV28
TGTGCCAGCAGCTCGACAGGGGGCTATGGCTACACCTTC
CASSSTGGYGYTF
>-|TRBD2|TRBJ2-1|TRBV30
TGTGCCTGGAGTGTCGGGACTAGCGGTTACAATGAGCAGTTCTTC
CAWSVGTSGYNEQFF
>-|-|TRBJ2-3|TRBV27
TGTGCCAGCAGTTTACGGGGGACAGATACGCAGTATTTT
CASSLRGTDTQYF
>-|-|TRBJ1-1|TRBV24-1
TGTGCCACCAGTGAGGGCAGGGTGAACACTGAAGCTTTCTTT
CATSEGRVNTEAFF
>-|TRBD1|TRBJ2-7|TRBV9
TGTGCCAGCAGCGCGGGGACAGGGTGGCCTGAAAGGTTC
CASSAGTGWPERF
>-|-|TRBJ2-7|TRBV6-5
TGTGCCAGCAGTTACGCCGGGTTTAGGCTCTCCTACGAGCAGTACTTC
CASSYAGFRLSYEQYF
>-|-|TRBJ1-5|TRBV6-5
TGTGCCAGCACCGGAAAGGAGGTCAATCAGCCCCAGCATTTT
CASTGKEVNQPQHF
>-|TRBD1|TRBJ2-5|TRBV2
TGTGCCAGCAGAGATAGGGGGCCCCAAGAGACCCAGTACTTC
CASRDRGPQETQYF
>-|-|TRBJ2-3|TRBV10-3
TGTGCCATCAGTACAGCCTTGTCCACAGATACGCAGTATTTT
CAISTALSTDTQYF
>-|TRBD1|TRBJ1-1|TRBV11-2
TGTGCCAGCAGCTCCGGACAGGGGGACACTGAAGCTTTCTTT
CASSSGQGDTEAFF
>-|TRBD2|TRBJ2-7|TRBV6-4
TGTGCCAGCAGTGAAAAGGCGGGAGTCAGTTACGAGCAGTACTTC
CASSEKAGVSYEQYF
>-|TRBD1|TRBJ2-3|TRBV7-9
TGTGCCAGCAGCTTAGCCCTGGACAGGACAGATACGCAGTATTTT
CASSLALDRTDTQYF
>-|-|TRBJ1-4|TRBV18
TGTGCCAGCTCACCACGACAGTCTTCCAATGAAAAACTGTTTTTT
CASSPRQSSNEKLFF
>-|TRBD1|TRBJ2-7|TRBV28
TGTGCCAGCAGTTTAAGACAGGGGTTTCTCAGTTTTTACGAGCAGTACTTC
CASSLRQGFLSFYEQYF